These 8 T cell receptor beta chains were all obtained from the same sample, sequenced in a study of cytomegalovirus exposure and HLA in healthy donors. The PCR made use of 60 Vbeta and 13 Jbeta primers. Using immunoSEQ multiplex PCR, the repertoire was profiled, and TCRdb retains in-frame clones only, with some absent. This table has 80,000 to 100,000 clones, 81% appearing once. The sample was PBMCs. These receptors were collected from a man in his forties in good health and CMV-seronegative.

The V gene is TRBV19, the J gene TRBJ2-5, with D possibly being TRBD1 (5 bases). In germline, CDR1 is LNHDA, CDR2 SQIVND (reference sequence). Trimming left V 0 bases short and J 0 bases short, with 23 bases between. CDR3 length: 20 amino acids. In DNA form, the CDR3 reads TGTGCCAGTAGTATAGATGTAACAGGACCACCCGTAAAGTACCAAGAGACCCAGTACTTC. Amino acids: CASSIDVTGPPVKYQETQYF.

The chain joins TRBV9 to TRBJ2-1; D gene unclear. V was shortened by 1 base and J by 10 bases, with 12 bases between the two germline ends. In germline, CDR1 is SGDLS, CDR2 YYNGEE. The length of the CDR3 is 13 residues. CDR3 protein: CASSVMQPGEQFF. CDR3 bases: TGTGCCAGCAGCGTAATGCAGCCCGGGGAGCAGTTCTTC.

This chain links TRBV11-1 with TRBJ2-3; the D is unclear. Germline V CDR1 and CDR2: SGHAT, FQDESV (reference sequence). The germline V and J ends were trimmed by 0 bases and 2 bases, with 9 bases remaining between them. The CDR3 runs 15 residues. CDR3 DNA sequence: TGTGCCAGCAGCTTAGCCTGGCGGTACACAGATACGCAGTATTTT. This translates into CASSLAWRYTDTQYF.

The rearrangement uses TRBV2 and TRBJ2-2, with D perhaps TRBD2 (7 bases). CDR1 and CDR2 (germline): SNHLY, FYNNEI. The CDR3 loop spans 14 amino acids. Trimming took off 8 bases at V and 5 bases at J, with 15 bases between the two ends. Here the CDR3 DNA reads TGTGCCAGCGGGAGGGGGGGGCAAACCGGGGAGCTGTTTTTT. Its translation: CASGRGGQTGELFF.

This clone is a singleton in its sample. The V and J genes are TRBV4-1 and TRBJ2-7, with 12 bases aligning to TRBD2. This CDR3 is built from 13 residues. Unmatched junction bases numbered 7, after V lost 5 bases and J lost 11 bases. The V gene's germline CDR1 is MGHRA and CDR2 YSYEKL. CDR3 DNA sequence: TGCGCCAGCAGCTCGACTAGCGGGGGAGATAAGTACTTC. It yields the protein CASSSTSGGDKYF.

The rearrangement links TRBV5-1 to TRBJ1-1; TRBD1 matches at 11 bases. The CDR3 spans 16 residues. The junction had 6 bases not matched to a gene; V was cut back by 5 bases and J by 0 bases. Germline V CDR1 and CDR2: SGHRS, YFSETQ. The CDR3 nucleotides are TGCGCCAGCAGGGACAGGGGGCGAGCCATGAACACTGAAGCTTTCTTT. Protein sequence: CASRDRGRAMNTEAFF.

The sample holds one count of this clone. This chain links TRBV15 with TRBJ2-1; tentative D call: TRBD2 (5 bases). Trimming removed 0 bases at V and 12 bases at J, with 12 bases between. The length of the CDR3 is 13 residues. Germline V lookup: CDR1 LNHNV, CDR2 YYDKDF (reference sequence). The CDR3 coding sequence is TGTGCCACCAGCAGAGATGGAGGAGAACGGCAGTTCTTC. It specifies CATSRDGGERQFF.

The chain's CDR3 is CASSQALDQQGNTEAFF. The CDR3 nucleotides are TGCGCCAGCAGCCAAGCGCTAGACCAACAGGGGAACACTGAAGCTTTCTTT. The chain employs TRBV4-1 and TRBJ1-1, with D maybe TRBD1 (6 bases). Trimming shortened V by 1 base and J by 1 base, and 16 bases separated the two germline ends. Germline V gives CDR1 MGHRA, CDR2 YSYEKL. The CDR3 has 17 amino acids.